These T cell receptor beta chains were read from a single sample in a study of T cell responses to AZD1222 COVID-19 vaccine. Method: immunoSEQ multiplex PCR; TCRdb's copy keeps in-frame clones and lacks some. The repertoire holds about 130,000 clones, with roughly 90% as singletons. The source material was peripheral blood, sampled 28 days after the second AZD1222 dose. These receptors were obtained from an adult who received the AZD1222 COVID-19 vaccine. Both conserved end residues are part of each CDR3. The order of the fields is V gene, J gene, D gene, clone size, CDR3 DNA, CDR3 protein. A D gene is named only where the DNA matches it firmly. Some rows have no size entry. The others give once, few or many, or a class for an expanded clone.

TRBV4-1	TRBJ2-2	TRBD1	few	TGCGCCAGCAGACACAGGGGGCAACGGAACACCGGGGAGCTGTTTTTT	CASRHRGQRNTGELFF
TRBV9	TRBJ2-7	TRBD1	-	TGTGCCAGCAGCGTTCCCTGGGGCAGGGGGACGGGGGAGCAGTACTTC	CASSVPWGRGTGEQYF
TRBV5-1	TRBJ2-7	-	-	TGCGCCAGCAACGACTTCCCCAGCTCCTACGAGCAGTACTTC	CASNDFPSSYEQYF
TRBV11-2	TRBJ1-3	TRBD1	-	TGTGCCAGCAGCTTAGACAGGGGGGAACGAAACACCATATATTTT	CASSLDRGERNTIYF
TRBV4-1	TRBJ2-7	TRBD1	-	TGCGCCAGCAGCGCTCATCTACGGACAGGGGGGGGCGAGCAGTACTTC	CASSAHLRTGGGEQYF
TRBV28	TRBJ1-1	TRBD1	-	TGTGCCAGCAGGAGGGGGCTTGTGACTGAAGCTTTCTTT	CASRRGLVTEAFF
TRBV3-1/TRBV3-2	TRBJ2-1	TRBD2	-	TGTGCCAGCAGCGCAGGGACTAGCATCAAATCCGAGCAGTTCTTC	CASSAGTSIKSEQFF
TRBV29-1	TRBJ2-2	TRBD2	-	TGCAGCGTTCAACCCGGACTAGCGGGAGGGCTGGACGGGGAGCTGTTTTTT	CSVQPGLAGGLDGELFF
TRBV21-1	TRBJ2-5	-	-	TGTGCCAGCCGGAGAGGCCGGCAAGAGACCCAGTACTTC	CASRRGRQETQYF
TRBV29-1	TRBJ1-2	-	-	TGCAGCGTTGCTCCGCGAGGCACTAACTATGGCTACACCTTC	CSVAPRGTNYGYTF
TRBV6-5	TRBJ1-6	-	-	TGTGCCAGCCGGCCCCCCGGGCCCCCTTCACCCCTCCACTTT	CASRPPGPPSPLHF
TRBV4-2	TRBJ2-7	-	-	TGTGCCAGCAGCCAATCCTCCGGGGCCTCCTTCTACGAGCAGTACTTC	CASSQSSGASFYEQYF
TRBV5-1	TRBJ2-1	TRBD1	few	TGCGCCAGCAGTCCCGGGACAGGATTATACAATGAGCAGTTCTTC	CASSPGTGLYNEQFF
TRBV29-1	TRBJ2-3	-	-	TGCAGCGCTGATTCACAGGGTGAAGGCACAGATACGCAGTATTTT	CSADSQGEGTDTQYF
TRBV6-4	TRBJ2-1	-	-	TGTGCCAGCAGTGACGCTATGGCAAGCCATGAGCAGTTCTTC	CASSDAMASHEQFF
TRBV7-9	TRBJ2-2	TRBD1	-	TGTGCCAGCAGCCGTAGACAGGGTCGGGATACCGGGGAGCTGTTTTTT	CASSRRQGRDTGELFF
TRBV29-1	TRBJ2-3	TRBD1	-	TGCAGCGTTCTTGGAGTGGCAGGGGGAGATACGCAGTATTTT	CSVLGVAGGDTQYF
TRBV27	TRBJ1-2	-	-	TGTGCCAGCAGTTTTTTATATCACGGCGACACCTACTATGGCTACACCTTC	CASSFLYHGDTYYGYTF
TRBV3-1/TRBV3-2	TRBJ1-5	-	-	TGTGCCAGCAGCCAAGAGGGGCAGCCAAATCAGCCCCAGCATTTT	CASSQEGQPNQPQHF
TRBV6-5	TRBJ2-6	-	-	TGTGCCAGCAGTTACTCCAGCTCTGGGGCCAACGTCCTGACTTTC	CASSYSSSGANVLTF
TRBV6-1	TRBJ1-4	-	-	TGTGCCAGCAGTGAAATCGGGGAAACTAATGAAAAACTGTTTTTT	CASSEIGETNEKLFF
TRBV15	TRBJ2-1	TRBD2	once	TGTGCCACCAGCCGAGATCGAGGGACTAGTCTCTCCTACAATGAGCAGTTCTTC	CATSRDRGTSLSYNEQFF
TRBV2	TRBJ1-2	-	-	TGTGCCAGCAGTGACCGGTGGGGCTACACCTTC	CASSDRWGYTF
TRBV19	TRBJ1-4	-	-	TGTGCCAGTAGTTTCGGGTCCGTAACTAATGAAAAACTGTTTTTT	CASSFGSVTNEKLFF
TRBV7-9	TRBJ1-2	-	-	TGTGCCAGCAGCTTAAGCGCCGGGACCACTAACTATGGCTACACCTTC	CASSLSAGTTNYGYTF
TRBV6-5	TRBJ1-5	-	once	TGTGCCAGCAAAATGAGCAATCAGCCCCAGCATTTT	CASKMSNQPQHF
TRBV9	TRBJ1-5	TRBD1	-	TGTGCCAGCAGCGCCGGGACAGGCAGCAATCAGCCCCAGCATTTT	CASSAGTGSNQPQHF
TRBV6-5	TRBJ2-5	-	-	TGTGCCAGCAGTTACAGCGGGCAGGTTGGGACCCAGTACTTC	CASSYSGQVGTQYF
TRBV10-3	TRBJ2-7	-	-	TGTGCCACCGCCGAGACAGCCTACGAGCAGTACTTC	CATAETAYEQYF
TRBV6-5	TRBJ2-1	TRBD2	once	TGTGCCAGCAGTTACTTTGCTAGCGGGAGCAATGAGCAGTTCTTC	CASSYFASGSNEQFF
TRBV14	TRBJ2-3	-	-	TGTGCCAGCAGCCATGGGGATACGCAGTATTTT	CASSHGDTQYF
TRBV5-5	TRBJ2-6	-	-	TGTGCCAGCAGCGCTGGAGGTCTCGACAGCCATGAACAGGAGGCCAACGTCCTGACTTTC	CASSAGGLDSHEQEANVLTF
TRBV6-2/TRBV6-3	TRBJ1-2	-	-	TGTGCCAGCAGTTGGAACGGGGACCGTCGTGGCTATGGCTACACCTTC	CASSWNGDRRGYGYTF
TRBV27	TRBJ1-5	-	-	TGTGCCAGCAGTTTATTGGGGCAGCATCAGCCCCAGCATTTT	CASSLLGQHQPQHF
TRBV18	TRBJ2-5	-	-	TGTGCCAGCTCACCAGGCGAAAAAGAGACCCAGTACTTC	CASSPGEKETQYF
TRBV7-9	TRBJ2-7	-	-	TGTGCCAGCAGCTTGGACGGACCGACCTACGAGCAGTACTTC	CASSLDGPTYEQYF
TRBV20-1	TRBJ1-3	-	-	TGCAGTGCTACTGAGACGAACTCTGGAAACACCATATATTTT	CSATETNSGNTIYF
TRBV6-5	TRBJ1-5	-	-	TGTGCCAGCAGGACACCAGGTTGGGGGCTTCAGCCCCAGCATTTT	CASRTPGWGLQPQHF
TRBV20-1	TRBJ2-3	-	-	TGCAGTGCATGGACCGGGTATACGCAGTATTTT	CSAWTGYTQYF
TRBV11-2	TRBJ1-5	-	-	TGTGCCAGCAGCTTAGTTCGTTCGGGGTCCCAGCATTTT	CASSLVRSGSQHF
TRBV5-4	TRBJ1-3	-	few	TGTGCCAGCAGCTTTGGGGCTGGAAACACCATATATTTT	CASSFGAGNTIYF
TRBV7-2	TRBJ1-1	-	-	TGTGCCAGCAGCTTGCACACAGGGTTGAACACTGAAGCTTTCTTT	CASSLHTGLNTEAFF
TRBV24-1	TRBJ1-2	TRBD1	-	TGTGCCACCAGTGACCCCACGACAGGGACCTATGGCTACACCTTC	CATSDPTTGTYGYTF
TRBV3-1/TRBV3-2	TRBJ2-7	-	few	TGTGCCAGCAGCCAAGTAACCGATCCGACGGGCACCTACGAGCAGTACTTC	CASSQVTDPTGTYEQYF
TRBV20-1	TRBJ1-2	TRBD1	-	TGCAGTGCTACAGGGGGCAGTGGCTACACCTTC	CSATGGSGYTF
TRBV20-1	TRBJ2-1	-	-	TGCAGTGCTAGCCCATTCAATGAGCAGTTCTTC	CSASPFNEQFF
TRBV11-2	TRBJ2-7	-	-	TGTGCCAGCAGCTTAGGAACCGGGACGGTGACCTACGAGCAGTACTTC	CASSLGTGTVTYEQYF
TRBV28	TRBJ2-7	TRBD2	-	TGTGCCAGCAGTGCCAGCGGGGGAAATTCCTACGAGCAGTACTTC	CASSASGGNSYEQYF
TRBV29-1	TRBJ1-1	TRBD1	-	TGCAGCGTCTTGGGACAGCCGAACACTGAAGCTTTCTTT	CSVLGQPNTEAFF
TRBV11-1	TRBJ1-6	TRBD1	-	TGTGCCAGCAGCCGTGGACAGGGAGATTCACCCCTCCACTTT	CASSRGQGDSPLHF
TRBV5-1	TRBJ2-3	-	-	TGCGCCAGCAGTGAAGGCCCAGCGGGTTCTAGCACAGATACGCAGTATTTT	CASSEGPAGSSTDTQYF
TRBV5-1	TRBJ2-7	TRBD1	-	TGCGCCAGCAGCTTGGCGGGACAGGGGATCTACGAGCAGTACTTC	CASSLAGQGIYEQYF
TRBV2	TRBJ1-1	-	-	TGTGCCAGCATTTACAGTCTCACTGAAGCTTTCTTT	CASIYSLTEAFF
TRBV28	TRBJ1-2	-	-	TGTGCCAGCAGTTTATGGCAGGCTAACTATGGCTACACCTTC	CASSLWQANYGYTF